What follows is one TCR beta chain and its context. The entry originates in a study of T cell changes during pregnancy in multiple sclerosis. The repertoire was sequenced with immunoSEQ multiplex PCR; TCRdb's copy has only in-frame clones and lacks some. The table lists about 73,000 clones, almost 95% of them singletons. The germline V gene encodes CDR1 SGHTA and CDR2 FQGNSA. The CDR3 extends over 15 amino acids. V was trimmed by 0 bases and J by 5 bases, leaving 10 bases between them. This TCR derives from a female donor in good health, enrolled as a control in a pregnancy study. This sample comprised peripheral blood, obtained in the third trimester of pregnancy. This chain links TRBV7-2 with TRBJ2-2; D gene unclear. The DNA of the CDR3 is TGTGCCAGCAGCTTAGCTGGATTGGAGACCGGGGAGCTGTTTTTT. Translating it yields CASSLAGLETGELFF.